This T cell receptor beta chain was recovered during a study of T cells in Graves' hyperthyroidism and ophthalmopathy. In this sample, this clonotype turned up many times. The junction had 12 bases not matched to a gene; V was cut back by 6 bases and J by 10 bases. From germline, CDR1 is MNHNS and CDR2 SASEGT. The CDR3 sequence is 14 residues long. Authors of the study amplified TCR beta CDR3 regions from RNA transcripts. TCR CDR3 regions were first amplified by RT-PCR with HTBI primers. TCRdb used MiXCR to reprocess the multiplex PCR reads, holding one entry per CDR3 protein. The sample shows hundreds of thousands of distinct CDR3 sequences, approximately 25% of them seen only once.

The gene calls are TRBV6-1 and TRBJ1-2, with 9 positions matching TRBD1. The sample taken for sequencing was blood. The TCR was taken from a woman younger than 45 with Graves' ophthalmopathy. CDR3 in amino acids: CASRHDRGARDYTF. The CDR3 DNA reads as TGTGCCAGCAGACACGACAGGGGGGCCCGAGACTACACCTTC.